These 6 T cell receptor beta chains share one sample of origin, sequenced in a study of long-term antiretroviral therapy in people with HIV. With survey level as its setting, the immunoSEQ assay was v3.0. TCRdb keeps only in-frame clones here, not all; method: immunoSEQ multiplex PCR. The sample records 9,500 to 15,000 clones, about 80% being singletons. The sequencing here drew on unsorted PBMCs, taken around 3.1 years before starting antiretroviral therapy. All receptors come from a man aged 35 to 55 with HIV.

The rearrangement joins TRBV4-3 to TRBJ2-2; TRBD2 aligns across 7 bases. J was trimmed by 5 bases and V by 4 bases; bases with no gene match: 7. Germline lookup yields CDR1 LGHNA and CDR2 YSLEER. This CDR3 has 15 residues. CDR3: CASSPGGGETGELFF. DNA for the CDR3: TGCGCCAGCAGCCCCGGCGGGGGAGAGACCGGGGAGCTGTTTTTT.

CDR3 in amino acids: CASSYSGSNYGYTF. The CDR3 DNA follows: TGTGCCAGCAGTTACTCGGGGTCTAACTATGGCTACACCTTC. The rearrangement joins TRBV6-6 to TRBJ1-2; D not certain. With 0 bases removed from V and 0 bases from J, the gap between germline ends came to 5 bases. CDR1 is MNHNY and CDR2 is SVGAGI in the germline V gene (reference sequence). CDR3 size: 14 residues.

The DNA for the CDR3 is TGTGCCAGCTCACTGGACAGGGGACGGGAGAGCAATCAGCCCCAGCATTTT. It is translated as CASSLDRGRESNQPQHF. This sequence joins TRBV18 and TRBJ1-5; TRBD1 matches 9 bases. This CDR3 region has 17 residues. The V gene's germline CDR1 is KGHSH and CDR2 LQKENI. V dropped 4 bases and J dropped 1; count of bases not matched to a gene: 8.

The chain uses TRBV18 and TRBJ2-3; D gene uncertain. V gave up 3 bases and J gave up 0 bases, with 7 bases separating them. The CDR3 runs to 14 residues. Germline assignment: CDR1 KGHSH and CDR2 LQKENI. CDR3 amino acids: CASSPMTSTDTQYF. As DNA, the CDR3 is TGTGCCAGCTCACCGATGACTAGCACAGATACGCAGTATTTT.

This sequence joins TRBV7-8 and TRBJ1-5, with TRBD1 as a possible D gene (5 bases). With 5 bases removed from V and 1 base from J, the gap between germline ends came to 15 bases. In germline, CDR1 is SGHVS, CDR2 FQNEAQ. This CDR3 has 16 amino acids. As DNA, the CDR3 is TGTGCCAGCAGCCAACTCGGGGGATACAGCAATCAGCCCCAGCATTTT. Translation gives CASSQLGGYSNQPQHF.

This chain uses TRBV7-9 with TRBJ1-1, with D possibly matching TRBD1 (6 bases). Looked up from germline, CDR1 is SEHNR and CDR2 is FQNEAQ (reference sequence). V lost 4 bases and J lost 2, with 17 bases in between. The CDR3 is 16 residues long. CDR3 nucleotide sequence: TGTGCCAGCAGCTCCATTACCGCCAGGGGTAACACTGAAGCTTTCTTT. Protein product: CASSSITARGNTEAFF.